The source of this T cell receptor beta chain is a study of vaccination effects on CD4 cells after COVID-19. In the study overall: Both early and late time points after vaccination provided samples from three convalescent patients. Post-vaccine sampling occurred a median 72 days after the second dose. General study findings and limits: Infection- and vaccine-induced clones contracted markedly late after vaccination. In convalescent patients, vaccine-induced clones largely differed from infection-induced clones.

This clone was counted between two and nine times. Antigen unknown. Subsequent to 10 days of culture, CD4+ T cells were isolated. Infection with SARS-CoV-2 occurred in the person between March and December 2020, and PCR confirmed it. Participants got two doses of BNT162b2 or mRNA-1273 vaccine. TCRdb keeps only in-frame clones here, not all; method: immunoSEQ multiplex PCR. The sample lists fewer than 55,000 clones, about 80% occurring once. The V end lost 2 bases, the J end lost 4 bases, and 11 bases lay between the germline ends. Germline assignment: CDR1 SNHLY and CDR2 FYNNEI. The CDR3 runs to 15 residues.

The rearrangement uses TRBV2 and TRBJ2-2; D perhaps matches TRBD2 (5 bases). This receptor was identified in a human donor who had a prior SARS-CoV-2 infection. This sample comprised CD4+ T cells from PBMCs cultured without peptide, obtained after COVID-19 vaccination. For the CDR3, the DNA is TGTGCCAGCAGTGAAATGCGGGTTGGCACCGGGGAGCTGTTTTTT. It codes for CASSEMRVGTGELFF.